This T cell receptor beta chain was sequenced during a study of monozygotic twins with cystic fibrosis. Study as a whole: Library input was around 3.2 micrograms of fragmented DNA, with roughly 15 PCR cycles. Study-level findings and limits: J usage was most co-twin-similar in 8 of 16 pairs, V in 13. Unrelated CF individuals shared fewer identical clonotypes than monozygotic CF twins. Median Simpson clonality of approximately 0.0088 suggested naive T cells predominated.

Concerning this clone: Antigen: not known.

V was pared by 0 bases and J by 5 bases, with 1 base of the junction left unmatched. The CDR3 runs 13 residues. From germline, CDR1 is GTSNPN and CDR2 SVGIG (reference sequence). TCRdb's table, derived via immunoSEQ multiplex PCR, lists solely in-frame clones and lacks some. The sample has fewer than 20,000 clones; about 90% are singletons. The rearrangement links TRBV30 to TRBJ1-2; 9 positions match TRBD1. The receptor comes from a girl aged 2 to 9 with cystic fibrosis. Sequenced sample: blood. Here the CDR3 reads CAWSVQGAYGYTF. In nucleotides, the CDR3 is TGTGCCTGGAGTGTACAGGGGGCGTATGGCTACACCTTC.